Below are 20 T cell receptor beta chains sequenced from a single sample in a study of neoadjuvant nivolumab and ipilimumab in lung cancer. Only in-frame clones appear in the TCRdb table, and some are missing; sequencing was by immunoSEQ multiplex PCR. Among about 33,000 clones listed, approximately 92% were seen once. The specimen comprised peripheral blood, sampled after neoadjuvant nivolumab, alone or with ipilimumab, at or shortly before surgery. The receptors were gathered from an adult with non-small cell lung cancer.

This chain links TRBV7-8 with TRBJ1-1; 8 bases fit TRBD1. The CDR3 is 13 amino acids. Germline CDR1 is SGHVS and CDR2 is FQNEAQ. After removal of 3 bases from V and 6 bases from J, the junction contained 3 bases not matched to a gene. The CDR3 loop is CASSLDRDSEAFF. The CDR3 DNA sequence: TGTGCCAGCAGCTTGGACAGGGACTCTGAAGCTTTCTTT.

This chain joins TRBV7-2 and TRBJ2-7, with D perhaps TRBD1 or TRBD2 (6 bases each). With 1 base removed from V and 5 bases from J, the gap between germline ends came to 15 bases. CDR1 is SGHTA and CDR2 is FQGNSA in the germline V gene. The CDR3 sequence is 15 residues long. The CDR3 sequence is CASSLERGRHHEQYF. The CDR3 DNA reads as TGTGCCAGCAGCTTAGAACGGGGGCGTCACCACGAGCAGTACTTC.

The chain employs TRBV7-9 and TRBJ1-5, with D maybe TRBD1 (6 bases). This CDR3 comprises 16 residues. The V end lost 1 base, the J end lost 6 bases, and 16 bases lay between the germline ends. CDR1 and CDR2 from the germline V gene are SEHNR and FQNEAQ (reference sequence). In nucleotides, the CDR3 is TGTGCCAGCAGCTTAGTTTCAGGGGTCGGTGGTCAGCCCCAGCATTTT. Translating it yields CASSLVSGVGGQPQHF.

This clone was observed once. The chain links TRBV28 to TRBJ2-3; TRBD2 agrees at 9 bases. The CDR3 is 16 residues long. The V segment lost 6 bases and the J segment 1 base; nucleotides outside the gene matches: 8. Germline CDR1 reads MDHEN; CDR2 reads SYDVKM. The CDR3 DNA reads as TGTGCCAGCAGCCTCGATAGCGGGAGAGGCACAGATACGCAGTATTTT. Translating gives CASSLDSGRGTDTQYF.

This chain joins TRBV5-6 and TRBJ2-5, with D maybe TRBD1 (6 bases). From germline, CDR1 is SGHDT and CDR2 YYEEEE. Trimming cost V 2 bases and J 1 base, with 15 bases left between them. CDR3 length equals 16 residues. This CDR3 is CASSFMAGAIQETQYF. Here the CDR3 DNA reads TGTGCCAGCAGCTTTATGGCAGGGGCGATCCAAGAGACCCAGTACTTC.

This clone came up once. V and J are TRBV5-1 and TRBJ1-1; D remains ambiguous. V was shortened by 4 bases and J by 1 base, with 11 bases between the two germline ends. The CDR3 runs 14 residues. In germline, CDR1 is SGHRS, CDR2 YFSETQ. The CDR3 loop reads CASSTGLTNTEAFF. In DNA form, the CDR3 reads TGCGCCAGCAGCACGGGCCTTACGAACACTGAAGCTTTCTTT. Based on the CDR3 plus reference TRBV5-1 and TRBJ1-1, the full variable domain is KAGVTQTPRYLIKTRGQQVTLSCSPISGHRSVSWYQQTPGQGLQFLFEYFSETQRNKGNFPGRFSGRQFSNSRSEMNVSTLELGDSALYLCASSTGLTNTEAFFGQGTRLTVV.

The gene calls are TRBV7-8 and TRBJ2-7; D is perhaps TRBD1 (6 bases). Germline CDR1 SGHVS, CDR2 FQNEAQ. The V end was cut by 4 bases, the J end by 1 base, with 20 bases between. The CDR3 runs 17 residues. The CDR3 is CASSSPLTGATSYEQYF. The CDR3, as DNA: TGTGCCAGCAGCTCCCCCCTGACAGGCGCGACGTCCTACGAGCAGTACTTC.

This chain joins TRBV5-1 and TRBJ2-6; D call uncertain. CDR3 length: 14 residues. The germline V and J ends were trimmed by 0 bases and 4 bases, with 5 bases remaining between them. In germline, CDR1 is SGHRS, CDR2 YFSETQ. As DNA, the CDR3 is TGCGCCAGCAGCTTGGGGGTCGGGGCCAACGTCCTGACTTTC. Its protein product is CASSLGVGANVLTF.

V is TRBV27 and J is TRBJ1-1, with D hard to call. CDR3 length equals 13 residues. CDR1 and CDR2 (germline): MNHEY, SMNVEV (reference sequence). V lost 0 bases and J lost 1, with 3 bases in between. The CDR3 coding sequence is TGTGCCAGCAGTTTATCCCGGAACACTGAAGCTTTCTTT. Translation: CASSLSRNTEAFF.

CDR3 sequence: CASKVGTNTGELFF. CDR3 nucleotides: TGTGCCAGCAAGGTAGGCACCAACACCGGGGAGCTGTTTTTT. The chain is built from TRBV6-1 and TRBJ2-2; D is unresolved. Germline assignment: CDR1 MNHNS and CDR2 SASEGT. The CDR3 totals 14 residues. V was cut by 7 bases and J by 2 bases, with 11 bases left in between.

The chain combines TRBV6-1 with TRBJ2-6, with D perhaps TRBD2 (6 bases). The CDR3 is 14 residues long. Trimming removed 6 bases from V and 4 bases from J, with 10 bases in between. Germline V gives CDR1 MNHNS, CDR2 SASEGT. CDR3 in DNA: TGTGCCAGCAGGCGCGGGGAAGGGGCCAACGTCCTGACTTTC. Protein: CASRRGEGANVLTF.

This chain joins TRBV7-2 and TRBJ1-1; TRBD1 matches 12 bases. This CDR3 has 15 amino acids. Looked up from germline, CDR1 is SGHTA and CDR2 is FQGNSA. V shed 1 base and J 4 bases; nucleotides not matched to a gene: 1. CDR3 sequence reads: CASSLGGQGATEAFF. The CDR3 DNA is TGTGCCAGCAGCTTAGGGGGACAGGGGGCCACTGAAGCTTTCTTT.

The CDR3 nucleotides read TGTGCTAGTGGTTTTCGGACAGGGGGGATCGGGGAGCTGTTTTTT. This codes for CASGFRTGGIGELFF. The chain uses TRBV12-5 and TRBJ2-2; 10 positions agree with TRBD1. This CDR3 is built from 15 residues. The V segment lost 3 bases and the J segment 7 bases; nucleotides outside the gene matches: 5. Germline values: CDR1 LGHNT, CDR2 FRNRAP.

V gene TRBV18 combines with J gene TRBJ2-3; TRBD1 aligns across 8 bases. The junction had 6 bases not matched to a gene; V was cut back by 2 bases and J by 2 bases. Germline loops: CDR1 KGHSH, CDR2 LQKENI. This CDR3 is 16 amino acids long. CDR3 sequence (DNA): TGTGCCAGCTCACCATTCCGGCAGGGGGCCACAGATACGCAGTATTTT. Its protein product is CASSPFRQGATDTQYF.

V and J are TRBV5-1 and TRBJ2-2; unclear D gene. Germline V gene data show CDR1 as SGHRS and CDR2 as YFSETQ. The CDR3 runs to 13 residues. Trimming left V 2 bases short and J 1 base short, with 3 bases between. CDR3: CASSLGNTGELFF. The CDR3, as DNA: TGCGCCAGCAGCTTAGGGAACACCGGGGAGCTGTTTTTT. Drawing the rest from reference TRBV5-1 and TRBJ2-2, the complete variable domain is KAGVTQTPRYLIKTRGQQVTLSCSPISGHRSVSWYQQTPGQGLQFLFEYFSETQRNKGNFPGRFSGRQFSNSRSEMNVSTLELGDSALYLCASSLGNTGELFFGEGSRLTVL.

The rearrangement links TRBV27 to TRBJ2-3; D is uncertain. The CDR3 runs to 15 residues. V was cut by 5 bases and J by 2 bases, with 14 bases left in between. Germline V lookup: CDR1 MNHEY, CDR2 SMNVEV (reference sequence). The CDR3 sequence is CASSPTPGFTDTQYF. CDR3 nucleotide sequence: TGTGCCAGCAGTCCCACCCCCGGTTTCACAGATACGCAGTATTTT.

The genes are TRBV6-1 and TRBJ2-4; the D gene is possibly TRBD2 (5 bases). V was trimmed by 1 base and J by 1 base, leaving 5 bases between them. Germline assignment: CDR1 MNHNS and CDR2 SASEGT. CDR3 length equals 14 residues. In DNA form, the CDR3 reads TGTGCCAGCAGTGAAGGGACTGCCAAAAACATTCAGTACTTC. This codes for CASSEGTAKNIQYF.

The chain combines TRBV29-1 with TRBJ1-3, with 8 nucleotides matching TRBD1. The germline V gene encodes CDR1 SQVTM and CDR2 ANQGSEA. V lost 6 bases to trimming and J lost 0 bases; unmatched junction nucleotides: 7. This CDR3 comprises 15 residues. CDR3 residues: CSVAGTGASGNTIYF. The CDR3, as DNA: TGCAGCGTCGCCGGGACAGGAGCCTCTGGAAACACCATATATTTT.

The V and J genes are TRBV11-2 and TRBJ1-2, with no clear D. The CDR3 totals 14 residues. V was pared by 4 bases and J by 0 bases, with 9 bases between. CDR1 and CDR2 (germline): SGHAT, FQNNGV. Written as DNA, the CDR3 is TGTGCCAGCAGCTCGGGAATAACTAACTATGGCTACACCTTC. This codes for CASSSGITNYGYTF. Together with reference TRBV11-2 and TRBJ1-2, the CDR3 gives the full variable domain: EAGVAQSPRYKIIEKRQSVAFWCNPISGHATLYWYQQILGQGPKLLIQFQNNGVVDDSQLPKDRFSAERLKGVDSTLKIQPAKLEDSAVYLCASSSGITNYGYTFGSGTRLTVV.

The V and J genes are TRBV28 and TRBJ2-7, with 14 nucleotides matching TRBD2. CDR3 size: 16 residues. Germline V lookup: CDR1 MDHEN, CDR2 SYDVKM. V was pared by 6 bases and J by 0 bases, with 4 bases of the junction left unmatched. The CDR3 reads CASSRGLAGGSYEQYF. The CDR3 DNA reads TGTGCCAGCAGCCGTGGACTAGCGGGAGGCTCCTACGAGCAGTACTTC.